The rows below give T cell receptor beta chains drawn from one sample of a study of blood T cell repertoires in COVID-19. The repertoire was sequenced with immunoSEQ multiplex PCR; TCRdb's copy has only in-frame clones and lacks some. Among fewer than 200,000 clones, over 75% were seen once, and the ten largest hold about 1.2%. The sample comprised peripheral blood. The receptors were gathered from a man between 60 and 70 years old who had recovered from COVID-19. The conserved cysteine and the conserved F or W are not part of the CDR3 here. Fields, in order: V gene, D gene, J gene, CDR3 protein. A D gene is named only where the DNA matches it firmly.

>TRBV30|NA|TRBJ1-4
AWSARISGLNEKLF
>TRBV7-8|NA|TRBJ2-1
ASSSDPGYNEQF
>TRBV7-2|NA|TRBJ1-3
ASSWDWSSGNTIY
>TRBV25-1|NA|TRBJ1-4
ASSESSTNEKLF
>TRBV6-6|NA|TRBJ2-7
ASIRGRDTKYEQY
>TRBV10-3|NA|TRBJ1-3
AISKSGLSGNTIY
>TRBV24-1|TRBD1|TRBJ2-2
ATSDLGQPMGRELF
>TRBV12-3/TRBV12-4|NA|TRBJ2-7
ASSSFYEQY
>TRBV7-2|NA|TRBJ2-2
ASSFSYSNTGELF
>TRBV15|NA|TRBJ2-3
ALARGVTDTQY
>TRBV7-9|TRBD1|TRBJ1-2
ASSLQGVYYGYT
>TRBV5-6|TRBD1|TRBJ1-6
ASSLVDRGNSPLH
>TRBV19|TRBD2|TRBJ2-1
ASSIGLGRLNEQF
>TRBV6-2/TRBV6-3|TRBD1|TRBJ1-6
ASSPQIGQGQIYYNSPLH
>TRBV7-3|NA|TRBJ1-1
ASSEGVWAEAF
>TRBV6-1|NA|TRBJ2-3
ASSESPALEADTQY
>TRBV6-5|TRBD2|TRBJ2-5
ASSSGLAFGETQY
>TRBV6-5|TRBD1|TRBJ2-5
ASRTGGQETQY
>TRBV27|NA|TRBJ2-3
ASKGHTTDTQY
>TRBV3-1/TRBV3-2|TRBD1|TRBJ1-2
ASSLPGGHGYT
>TRBV7-2|TRBD1|TRBJ2-7
ASSLSGDRGSYEQY
>TRBV2|NA|TRBJ2-7
ASSPGGAYYEQY
>TRBV6-1|TRBD2|TRBJ2-2
ASSERSGTNTGELF
>TRBV11-2|NA|TRBJ2-2
ASSFAPGVHGELF
>TRBV7-2|TRBD1|TRBJ2-6
ASRGTGGLRKSGANVLT
>TRBV11-1|NA|TRBJ1-1
ASSPGHGNTEAF
>TRBV27|TRBD1|TRBJ1-2
ASRDRHNYGYT
>TRBV5-4|NA|TRBJ1-2
ASSFGENYGYT
>TRBV27|NA|TRBJ2-5
ASSLYPGMIQETQY
>TRBV4-3|TRBD1|TRBJ2-3
ASSQNRQGNTDTQY
>TRBV7-9|NA|TRBJ1-5
ASSLGQASNQPQH
>TRBV14|TRBD2|TRBJ2-1
ASSLTSGGAKQF
>TRBV19|NA|TRBJ2-3
ASSPRVDGGPDTQY
>TRBV28|NA|TRBJ1-4
ASSLNRDEKLF
>TRBV13|NA|TRBJ1-4
ASSFAGYEKLF
>TRBV2|NA|TRBJ1-6
ASILQALGNSPLH
>TRBV6-5|NA|TRBJ2-2
ASSLEGVAGELF
>TRBV19|TRBD2|TRBJ2-2
ATRLAGNTGELF
>TRBV4-1|TRBD1|TRBJ2-1
ASSRPGQGHNEQF
>TRBV19|NA|TRBJ2-2
ASSASVNTGELF
>TRBV23-1|TRBD1|TRBJ2-7
ASSLRQGAYEQY
>TRBV19|NA|TRBJ2-5
ASTRTDNEGETQY
>TRBV18|NA|TRBJ1-1
ASSPLITGSDTEAF
>TRBV29-1|TRBD1|TRBJ2-7
SVETGTYEQY
>TRBV6-2/TRBV6-3|TRBD2|TRBJ2-3
ASSYGPSGLAGGPVADTQY
>TRBV18|NA|TRBJ2-7
ASSTDRRGIEQY
>TRBV19|TRBD1|TRBJ1-5
ASTLQGNSNQPQH
>TRBV9|TRBD1|TRBJ2-7
ASSVVSTSGQPASYEQY
>TRBV6-5|NA|TRBJ2-7
ASSYSRVAEQY
>TRBV7-2|NA|TRBJ2-1
ASSLGGGKHEQF
>TRBV5-1|TRBD1|TRBJ2-2
ASSPIKDRGNGELF
>TRBV18|NA|TRBJ2-3
ASSANTGSTQY
>TRBV29-1|NA|TRBJ1-4
SVEDPMREKLF
>TRBV2|TRBD2|TRBJ2-5
ASSLGLAGPGGETQY
>TRBV25-1|NA|TRBJ1-2
ASSPVQGHLRDGYT
>TRBV19|TRBD1|TRBJ1-2
ASSITGTGVGYT
>TRBV5-8|NA|TRBJ2-5
ASSFRWRETQY
>TRBV25-1|NA|TRBJ1-6
ASSDPTLSYNSPLH